This T cell receptor beta chain emerged from a study of technical replicates of blood from several donors. Some clones are missing from TCRdb's copy, which holds only in-frame ones; the method was immunoSEQ multiplex PCR. Of 13,000 to 15,000 clones listed, less than 90% are singletons. V lost 5 bases to trimming and J lost 8 bases; unmatched junction nucleotides: 8. The CDR3 totals 13 residues. Per germline, CDR1 SEHNR and CDR2 FQNEAQ (reference sequence). J is TRBJ1-2 and V is TRBV7-9; 7 nucleotides match TRBD1. The material sequenced was PBMCs. This receptor was taken from a human donor in good health. CDR3 protein: CASSHGTAGGYTF. CDR3 nucleotides: TGTGCCAGCAGCCACGGGACAGCTGGAGGCTACACCTTC.